Presented here are 28 T cell receptor beta chains from one specimen sequenced in a study of blood T cell repertoires in COVID-19. TCRdb keeps only in-frame clones here, not all; method: immunoSEQ multiplex PCR. The data hold roughly 46,000 clones, with approximately 80% observed a single time. Material: peripheral blood. The receptors were gathered from a man in his sixties with acute or convalescent COVID-19.

The chain employs TRBV6-5 and TRBJ2-2, with unresolved D. Deletions cut 4 bases from V and 1 base from J, with 10 bases between. The CDR3 sequence is 15 residues long. Germline loops: CDR1 MNHEY, CDR2 SVGAGI. CDR3 coding DNA: TGTGCCAGCAGTTTACATCAAAGGAACACCGGGGAGCTGTTTTTT. Its translation is CASSLHQRNTGELFF.

This chain joins TRBV2 and TRBJ2-1, with unresolved D. CDR1 and CDR2 (germline): SNHLY, FYNNEI. V was cut by 8 bases and J by 0 bases, with 11 bases left in between. CDR3 length: 14 amino acids. The CDR3 DNA sequence: TGTGCCAGCGGAGCAGCGATCTCCTACAATGAGCAGTTCTTC. It encodes CASGAAISYNEQFF.

The count of this clone is one. This sequence joins TRBV7-9 and TRBJ1-2; D is ambiguous. Between the trimmed V and J ends, which lost 0 bases and 0 bases, there was a span of 11 bases. Germline assignment: CDR1 SEHNR and CDR2 FQNEAQ (reference sequence). CDR3 length equals 16 residues. The CDR3 sequence is CASSLASEVSNYGYTF. The CDR3 DNA follows: TGTGCCAGCAGCTTAGCGAGTGAAGTCTCTAACTATGGCTACACCTTC.

The V gene is TRBV2, the J gene TRBJ2-2; D is unclear. Trimming shortened V by 3 bases and J by 0 bases, and 2 bases separated the two germline ends. This CDR3 has 13 amino acids. In germline, CDR1 is SNHLY, CDR2 FYNNEI. Here the CDR3 reads CASSDTNTGELFF. The CDR3 DNA reads TGTGCCAGCAGTGACACGAACACCGGGGAGCTGTTTTTT.

CDR3 bases: TGTGCCAGCAGCCCGGACAGGGATTTCACTGAAGCTTTCTTT. Translation: CASSPDRDFTEAFF. V and J are TRBV3-1 (or the pseudogene TRBV3-2) and TRBJ1-1; 8 positions agree with TRBD1. The CDR3 loop spans 14 amino acids. Trimming removed 4 bases from V and 4 bases from J; junction bases left unmatched: 5. Germline V gene sequence: CDR1 LGHDT, CDR2 YNNKEL (reference sequence).

The chain uses TRBV5-6 and TRBJ2-1; 7 bases fit TRBD1. V was pared by 1 base and J by 0 bases, with 7 bases of the junction left unmatched. Looked up from germline, CDR1 is SGHDT and CDR2 is YYEEEE. The CDR3 spans 17 residues. CDR3 sequence (DNA): TGTGCCAGCAGCTTGTTTGTCGGGGACAGCTCCTACAATGAGCAGTTCTTC. It specifies CASSLFVGDSSYNEQFF.

J is TRBJ2-7 and V is TRBV7-2; 8 positions match TRBD1. J gave up 2 bases and V 1 base, and 4 bases lay outside the gene matches. The CDR3 contains 15 residues. Germline V lookup: CDR1 SGHTA, CDR2 FQGNSA. CDR3 region: CASSLDRGNTYEQYF. The CDR3 bases are TGTGCCAGCAGCTTAGACAGGGGGAATACCTACGAGCAGTACTTC.

The chain uses TRBV4-1 and TRBJ1-4; tentative D call: TRBD1 (5 bases). CDR1 and CDR2 from the germline V gene are MGHRA and YSYEKL. The CDR3 runs to 16 residues. Deletions cut 1 base from V and 5 bases from J, with 14 bases between. The CDR3 DNA reads TGCGCCAGCAGCCAAGGCCAGGGCATAGTAAATGAAAAACTGTTTTTT. Amino acids: CASSQGQGIVNEKLFF.

This clone was counted only a few times. This rearrangement joins TRBV7-3 to TRBJ2-6; TRBD2 matches at 11 bases. Germline V lookup: CDR1 SGHTA, CDR2 FQGTGA. With 4 bases clipped from V and 0 bases from J, the junction kept 14 bases outside the gene matches. CDR3 size: 21 residues. In DNA form, the CDR3 reads TGTGCCAGCAGCTCCCCCACCGGGACTAGCGGTGACCCCTCTGGGGCCAACGTCCTGACTTTC. Translated, it gives CASSSPTGTSGDPSGANVLTF.

The chain employs TRBV3-1 (or the pseudogene TRBV3-2) and TRBJ1-3; D uncertain. The CDR3 sequence is 15 residues long. Germline V gene lookup returns CDR1 LGHDT and CDR2 YNNKEL (reference sequence). V dropped 2 bases and J dropped 0 bases, with 8 bases sitting between them. The CDR3 bases are TGTGCCAGCAGCCAACGGGGTTCCTCTGGAAACACCATATATTTT. It yields the protein CASSQRGSSGNTIYF.

This sequence joins TRBV27 and TRBJ2-7, with no clear D. V shed 0 bases and J shed 3 bases, with 15 bases lying between them. The CDR3 runs 16 residues. CDR1 and CDR2 from the germline V gene are MNHEY and SMNVEV (reference sequence). The CDR3 region has the DNA TGTGCCAGCAGTTTATCTAAACCAGATTTGAACTACGAGCAGTACTTC. Its protein product is CASSLSKPDLNYEQYF.

The chain joins TRBV5-1 to TRBJ1-2; TRBD1 is a possible D gene (5 bases). Germline V gene sequence: CDR1 SGHRS, CDR2 YFSETQ. The V end was cut by 1 base, the J end by 2 bases, with 9 bases between. CDR3 length: 14 amino acids. The CDR3: CASSLLAGNYGYTF. CDR3 DNA: TGCGCCAGCAGCTTGTTAGCAGGGAACTATGGCTACACCTTC.

Note on this clone: Mismatch with germline at one junction end may stem from a read error. The chain is built from TRBV4-2 and TRBJ2-5; TRBD2 matches at 7 bases. The CDR3 is 13 residues long. Germline CDR1 is LGHNA and CDR2 is YNFKEQ. CDR3 DNA sequence: TGTGCCAGCAGCCAAGATACGGGGAGGGGCGTGGACTTC. Amino acids: CASSQDTGRGVDF.

The V call is TRBV9, the J call TRBJ2-7, with a possible D match to TRBD1 (5 bases). The CDR3 extends over 15 amino acids. CDR1 is SGDLS, CDR2 YYNGEE, per germline. V dropped 0 bases and J dropped 2 bases, with 12 bases sitting between them. This CDR3 reads CASSVGSQDTYEQYF. CDR3 in DNA: TGTGCCAGCAGCGTAGGGTCCCAGGACACCTACGAGCAGTACTTC.

CDR3 sequence: CASRPPGQGAVGTQYF. In DNA form, the CDR3 reads TGTGCCAGCAGGCCTCCGGGACAGGGGGCTGTAGGGACGCAGTATTTT. The V gene is TRBV11-2, the J gene TRBJ2-3, with 12 nucleotides matching TRBD1. This CDR3 region has 16 residues. Germline lookup yields CDR1 SGHAT and CDR2 FQNNGV. The V segment lost 6 bases and the J segment 9 bases; nucleotides outside the gene matches: 13. The full variable domain, completed using reference TRBV11-2 and TRBJ2-3, is EAGVAQSPRYKIIEKRQSVAFWCNPISGHATLYWYQQILGQGPKLLIQFQNNGVVDDSQLPKDRFSAERLKGVDSTLKIQPAKLEDSAVYLCASRPPGQGAVGTQYFGPGTRLTVL.

The chain recombines TRBV2 with TRBJ1-1; tentative D call: TRBD1 (5 bases). The CDR3 covers 15 residues. V lost 4 bases and J lost 2, with 14 bases in between. Germline-derived CDR1 and CDR2 are SNHLY and FYNNEI. This chain's CDR3 is CASSAGGSTNTEAFF. CDR3 DNA sequence: TGTGCCAGCAGTGCGGGGGGTAGCACTAACACTGAAGCTTTCTTT.

This sequence joins TRBV5-1 and TRBJ2-1; weak D call: TRBD1 (6 bases). Trimming shortened V by 1 base and J by 8 bases, and 13 bases separated the two germline ends. Germline V gene lookup returns CDR1 SGHRS and CDR2 YFSETQ. The CDR3 has 14 amino acids. Here the CDR3 reads CASSLRPEGDEQFF. In DNA form, the CDR3 reads TGCGCCAGCAGCTTGAGGCCAGAGGGGGATGAGCAGTTCTTC.

The chain combines TRBV24-1 with TRBJ2-3; 9 bases agree with TRBD1. V shed 4 bases and J 3 bases; nucleotides not matched to a gene: 4. Germline CDR1 reads KGHDR; CDR2 reads SFDVKD. CDR3 length: 15 amino acids. Written as DNA, the CDR3 is TGTGCCACCAGTGAGCCGGGACAGGGAACAGATACGCAGTATTTT. Encoded protein: CATSEPGQGTDTQYF.

This chain connects TRBV2 to TRBJ2-5; 13 positions agree with TRBD2. This CDR3 region has 16 residues. Unmatched junction bases numbered 0, after V lost 1 base and J lost 1 base. The germline CDR1 and CDR2 sequences are SNHLY and FYNNEI. The CDR3 spells CASSEGLAGGQETQYF. The CDR3 region has the DNA TGTGCCAGCAGTGAAGGACTAGCGGGGGGCCAAGAGACCCAGTACTTC.

The genes are TRBV28 and TRBJ2-1, with TRBD1 matching over 10 bases. Losses at the gene ends were 4 bases for V and 2 bases for J; bases not matched to a gene: 2. The CDR3 totals 15 residues. Germline V CDR1 and CDR2: MDHEN, SYDVKM. The CDR3 DNA reads TGTGCCAGCAGTTCCGGACAGGGGGCCTACAATGAGCAGTTCTTC. This translates into CASSSGQGAYNEQFF.

The chain uses TRBV19 and TRBJ2-7, with D perhaps TRBD1 (6 bases). Trimming removed 6 bases at V and 3 bases at J, with 15 bases between. Germline assignment: CDR1 LNHDA and CDR2 SQIVND (reference sequence). This CDR3 has 14 residues. Here the CDR3 DNA reads TGTGCCAGTAGCCCCAGAGAAGGGGGCTACGAGCAGTACTTC. Encoded protein: CASSPREGGYEQYF.

This chain joins TRBV19 and TRBJ1-5; 7 bases are a match to TRBD1. Per the germline V gene, CDR1 is LNHDA and CDR2 is SQIVND (reference sequence). Trimming at V came to 5 bases and at J to 2 bases, leaving 6 bases not matched to a gene. The CDR3 loop spans 15 amino acids. The CDR3 region has the DNA TGTGCCAGTAGTCTCGGACAGGTTGGCAATCAGCCCCAGCATTTT. Its translation: CASSLGQVGNQPQHF.

The rearrangement links TRBV19 to TRBJ2-3; 7 positions match TRBD1. There are 17 residues in the CDR3. V was pared by 3 bases and J by 0 bases, with 9 bases of the junction left unmatched. Germline values: CDR1 LNHDA, CDR2 SQIVND (reference sequence). The CDR3 DNA is TGTGCCAGTAGTATTAGGGGACAGTATTCTAGCACAGATACGCAGTATTTT. This translates into CASSIRGQYSSTDTQYF.

The CDR3 nucleotides are TGTGCCTCATCGGGACAGTATGATCAGCCCCAGCATTTT. This sequence encodes CASSGQYDQPQHF. V usage is TRBV30 and J usage is TRBJ1-5; 7 nucleotides line up with TRBD1. The trim removed 7 bases at V and 5 bases at J, leaving 8 bases unmatched. Germline V CDR1 and CDR2: GTSNPN, SVGIG (reference sequence). The length of the CDR3 is 13 residues.

V is TRBV24-1 and J is TRBJ2-5; maybe TRBD2 (7 bases). V lost 4 bases to trimming and J lost 5 bases, with 28 bases between them. Germline V gene sequence: CDR1 KGHDR, CDR2 SFDVKD. The CDR3 sequence is 19 residues long. CDR3 coding DNA: TGTGCCACCAGTGACCCTAACGAGGGGGGGCGATCCCTCCAGGAGACCCAGTACTTC. Amino acid sequence: CATSDPNEGGRSLQETQYF.

This chain connects TRBV7-9 to TRBJ1-2; possibly TRBD1 for D (6 bases). Per germline, CDR1 SEHNR and CDR2 FQNEAQ (reference sequence). The CDR3 is 14 amino acids. The V end lost 5 bases, the J end lost 3 bases, and 13 bases lay between the germline ends. CDR3 sequence reads: CASSAKGVDYGYTF. CDR3 bases: TGTGCCAGCAGCGCGAAGGGGGTGGACTATGGCTACACCTTC.

This CDR3 reads CATSDGQGAGEQYF. The CDR3 bases are TGTGCCACCAGTGATGGGCAGGGGGCTGGGGAGCAGTACTTC. The chain employs TRBV24-1 and TRBJ2-7; 8 bases line up with TRBD1. The ends lost 3 bases at V and 7 bases at J; junction bases unmatched: 7. CDR1 is KGHDR, CDR2 SFDVKD, per germline. The CDR3 covers 14 residues.

J is TRBJ1-1 and V is TRBV19; TRBD1 agrees at 12 bases. This CDR3 contains 14 residues. V shed 8 bases and J 5 bases; nucleotides not matched to a gene: 6. The germline V gene encodes CDR1 LNHDA and CDR2 SQIVND (reference sequence). The CDR3 region has the DNA TGTGCCAGTCGGGACAGGGGGCAGGGGACTGAAGCTTTCTTT. Translating gives CASRDRGQGTEAFF.